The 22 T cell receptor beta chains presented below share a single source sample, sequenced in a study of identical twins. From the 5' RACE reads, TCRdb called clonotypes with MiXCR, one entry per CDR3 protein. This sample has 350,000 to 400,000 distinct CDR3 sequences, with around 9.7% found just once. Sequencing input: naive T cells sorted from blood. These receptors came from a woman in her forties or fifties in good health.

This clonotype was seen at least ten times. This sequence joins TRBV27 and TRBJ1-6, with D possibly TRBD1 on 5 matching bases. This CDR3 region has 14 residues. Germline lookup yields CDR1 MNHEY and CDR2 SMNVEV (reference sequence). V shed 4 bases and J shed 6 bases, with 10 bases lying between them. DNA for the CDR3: TGTGCCAGCAGTTGGGGGGTTGGTAATTCACCCCTCCACTTT. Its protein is CASSWGVGNSPLHF.

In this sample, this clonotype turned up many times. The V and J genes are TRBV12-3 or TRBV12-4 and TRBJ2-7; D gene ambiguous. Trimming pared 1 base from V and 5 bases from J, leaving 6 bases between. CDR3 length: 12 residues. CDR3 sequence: CASSLGSHEQYF. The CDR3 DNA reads TGTGCCAGCAGTTTAGGAAGCCACGAGCAGTACTTC.

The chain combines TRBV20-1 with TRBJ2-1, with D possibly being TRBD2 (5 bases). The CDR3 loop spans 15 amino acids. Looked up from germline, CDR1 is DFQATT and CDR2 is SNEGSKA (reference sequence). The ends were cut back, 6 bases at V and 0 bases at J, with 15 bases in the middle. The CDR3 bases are TGCAGTGCCCTAGCCGCGAAAAGCTCCTACAATGAGCAGTTCTTC. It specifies CSALAAKSSYNEQFF.

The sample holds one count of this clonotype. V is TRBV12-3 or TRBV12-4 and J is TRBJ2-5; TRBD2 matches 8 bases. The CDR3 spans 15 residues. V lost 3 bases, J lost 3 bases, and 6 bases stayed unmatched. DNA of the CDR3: TGTGCCAGCAGTTTGGGCGGGAGGACTGAAGAGACCCAGTACTTC. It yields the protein CASSLGGRTEETQYF.

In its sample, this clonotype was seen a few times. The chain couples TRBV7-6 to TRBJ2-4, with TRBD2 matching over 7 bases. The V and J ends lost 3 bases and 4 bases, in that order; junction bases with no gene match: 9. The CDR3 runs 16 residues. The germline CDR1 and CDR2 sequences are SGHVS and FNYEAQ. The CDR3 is CASSLGPREGKNIQYF. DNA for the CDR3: TGTGCCAGCAGCTTGGGTCCGAGGGAGGGTAAAAACATTCAGTACTTC.

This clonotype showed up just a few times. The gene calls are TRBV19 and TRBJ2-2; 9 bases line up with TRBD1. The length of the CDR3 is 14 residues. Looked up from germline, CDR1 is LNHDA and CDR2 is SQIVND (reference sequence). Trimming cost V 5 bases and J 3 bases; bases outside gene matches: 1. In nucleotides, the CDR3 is TGTGCCAGTAGTGGGACAGGGTACACCGGGGAGCTGTTTTTT. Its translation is CASSGTGYTGELFF.

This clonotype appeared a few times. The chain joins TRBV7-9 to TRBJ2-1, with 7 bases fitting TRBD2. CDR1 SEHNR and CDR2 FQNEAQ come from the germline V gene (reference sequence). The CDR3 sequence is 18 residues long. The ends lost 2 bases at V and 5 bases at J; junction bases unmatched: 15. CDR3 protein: CASSLLRGRSGTHNEQFF. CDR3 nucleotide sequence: TGTGCCAGCAGCTTACTTCGGGGTCGGAGCGGGACTCACAATGAGCAGTTCTTC.

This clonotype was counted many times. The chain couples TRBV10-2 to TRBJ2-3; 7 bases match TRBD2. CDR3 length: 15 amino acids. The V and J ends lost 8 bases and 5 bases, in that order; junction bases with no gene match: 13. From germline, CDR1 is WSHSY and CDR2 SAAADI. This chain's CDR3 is CASSLVSGPEDTQYF. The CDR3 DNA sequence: TGCGCCAGCTCCTTGGTTAGCGGGCCTGAAGATACGCAGTATTTT.

The CDR3 spells CASSSGPRTTYEQYV. CDR3 DNA: TGTGCCAGCTCATCCGGGCCTAGGACAACCTACGAGCAGTACGTC. This sequence joins TRBV18 and TRBJ2-7; tentative D call: TRBD1 (5 bases). CDR1 KGHSH and CDR2 LQKENI come from the germline V gene. The CDR3 is 15 residues long. Trimming left V 5 bases short and J 2 bases short, with 16 bases between.

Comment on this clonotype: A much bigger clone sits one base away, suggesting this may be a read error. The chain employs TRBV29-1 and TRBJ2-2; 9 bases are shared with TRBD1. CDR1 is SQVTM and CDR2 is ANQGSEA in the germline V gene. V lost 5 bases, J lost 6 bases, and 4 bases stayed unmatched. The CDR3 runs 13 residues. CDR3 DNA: TGCAGCGTTAGACAGGGGGATGCCGGGGAGCTGTTTTTT. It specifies CSVRQGDAGELFF.

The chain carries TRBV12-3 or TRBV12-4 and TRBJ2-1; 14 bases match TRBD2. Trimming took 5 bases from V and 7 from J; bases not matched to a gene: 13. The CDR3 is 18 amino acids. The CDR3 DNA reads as TGTGCCAGCAGTCCGCTTGTTGTGACTAGCGGGAGGGCTAATGAGCAGTTCTTC. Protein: CASSPLVVTSGRANEQFF.

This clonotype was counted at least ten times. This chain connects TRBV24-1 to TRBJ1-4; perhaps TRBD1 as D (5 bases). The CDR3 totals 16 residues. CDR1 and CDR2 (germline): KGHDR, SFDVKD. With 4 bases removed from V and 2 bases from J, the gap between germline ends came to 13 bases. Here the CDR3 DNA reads TGTGCCACCAGTGACAACCCGGGGGAGACTAATGAAAAACTGTTTTTT. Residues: CATSDNPGETNEKLFF.

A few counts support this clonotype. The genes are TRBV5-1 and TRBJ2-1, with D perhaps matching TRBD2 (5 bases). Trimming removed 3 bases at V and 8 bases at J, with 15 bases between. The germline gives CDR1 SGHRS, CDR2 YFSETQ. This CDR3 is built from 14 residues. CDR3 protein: CASSWTGDVHEQFF. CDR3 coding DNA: TGCGCCAGCAGCTGGACTGGTGATGTACATGAGCAGTTCTTC. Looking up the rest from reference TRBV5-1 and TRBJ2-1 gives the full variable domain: KAGVTQTPRYLIKTRGQQVTLSCSPISGHRSVSWYQQTPGQGLQFLFEYFSETQRNKGNFPGRFSGRQFSNSRSEMNVSTLELGDSALYLCASSWTGDVHEQFFGPGTRLTVL.

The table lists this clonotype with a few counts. The CDR3 loop is CATSTRGPSNQPQHF. The CDR3 bases are TGTGCCACCAGTACCAGGGGGCCGAGCAATCAGCCCCAGCATTTT. This rearrangement joins TRBV24-1 to TRBJ1-5; 8 bases align to TRBD1. The V and J ends lost 6 bases and 1 base, in that order; junction bases with no gene match: 4. The CDR3 runs to 15 residues. Germline-derived CDR1 and CDR2 are KGHDR and SFDVKD.

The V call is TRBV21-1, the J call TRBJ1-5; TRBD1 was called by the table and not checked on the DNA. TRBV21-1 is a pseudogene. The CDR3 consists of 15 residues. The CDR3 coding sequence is TGTGCCAGCAGCAATAGGGCAGGGTTGTATGAGCCCCAGCATTTT. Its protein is CASSNRAGLYEPQHF.

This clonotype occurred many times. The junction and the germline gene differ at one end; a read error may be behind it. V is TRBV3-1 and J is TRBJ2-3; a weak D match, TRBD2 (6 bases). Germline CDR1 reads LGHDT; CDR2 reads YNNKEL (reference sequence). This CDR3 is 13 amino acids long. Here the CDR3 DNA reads TGCGCCAGCAGGAGGGAAGGCACAGATACGCAGTATTTT. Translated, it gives CASRREGTDTQYF.

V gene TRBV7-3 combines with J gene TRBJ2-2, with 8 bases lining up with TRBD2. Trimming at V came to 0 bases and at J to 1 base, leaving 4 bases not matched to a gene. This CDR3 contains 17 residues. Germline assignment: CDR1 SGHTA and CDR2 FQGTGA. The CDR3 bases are TGTGCCAGCAGCTTAACCCCGACTAGCGTGAACACCGGGGAGCTGTTTTTT. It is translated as CASSLTPTSVNTGELFF.

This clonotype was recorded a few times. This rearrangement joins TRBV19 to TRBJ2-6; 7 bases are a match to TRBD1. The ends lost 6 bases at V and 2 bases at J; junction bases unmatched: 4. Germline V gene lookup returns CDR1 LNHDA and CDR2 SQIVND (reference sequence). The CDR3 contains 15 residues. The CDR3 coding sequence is TGTGCCAGTAGACTACAGGGGACTGGGGCCAACGTCCTGACTTTC. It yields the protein CASRLQGTGANVLTF.

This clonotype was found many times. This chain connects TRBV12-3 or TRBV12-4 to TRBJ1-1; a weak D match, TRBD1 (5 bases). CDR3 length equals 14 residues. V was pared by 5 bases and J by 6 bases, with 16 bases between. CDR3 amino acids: CASSVLGRQPEAFF. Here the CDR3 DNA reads TGTGCCAGCAGTGTTCTGGGGAGACAGCCTGAAGCTTTCTTT.

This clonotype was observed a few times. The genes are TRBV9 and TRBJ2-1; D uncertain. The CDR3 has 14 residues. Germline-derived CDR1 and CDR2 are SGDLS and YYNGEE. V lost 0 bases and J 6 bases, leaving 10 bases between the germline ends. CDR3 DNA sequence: TGTGCCAGCAGCGTAGCTAAACGGATCAATGAGCAGTTCTTC. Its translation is CASSVAKRINEQFF.

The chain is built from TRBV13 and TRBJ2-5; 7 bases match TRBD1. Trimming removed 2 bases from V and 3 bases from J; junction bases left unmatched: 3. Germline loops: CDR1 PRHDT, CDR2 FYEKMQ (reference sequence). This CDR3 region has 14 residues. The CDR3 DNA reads TGTGCCAGCAGCTTAAATGACAGGGAAGAGACCCAGTACTTC. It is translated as CASSLNDREETQYF.

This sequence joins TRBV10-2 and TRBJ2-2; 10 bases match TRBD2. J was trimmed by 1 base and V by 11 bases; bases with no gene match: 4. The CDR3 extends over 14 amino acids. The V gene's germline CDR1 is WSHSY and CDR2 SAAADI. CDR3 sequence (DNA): TGCGCCGGCCGGACTAGCGGGAACACCGGGGAGCTGTTTTTT. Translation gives CAGRTSGNTGELFF.